This T cell receptor (beta chain) was recovered during a study of read filtering for tumor transcriptome and immune sequencing. Study overall: R-ISS stage counts were under ten for I, around 17 for II, about 7 for III. General study points: In IR-seq, single-read clonotypes were approximately 79% of clonotypes but around 3.5% of reads.

For this clonotype: The antigen is undetermined. Compared with germline, one end of the junction differs, possibly owing to a read error.

Molecular barcoded adaptors covering alpha/delta and beta/gamma chains were used on about 0.4 ug RNA. TCRdb called the reads again in MiXCR, with one record for every CDR3 protein. Of about 61,000 distinct CDR3 sequences listed, about a fifth were seen once; the top ten hold about an eighth. This CDR3 has 12 amino acids. Germline V gene sequence: CDR1 SEHNR, CDR2 FQNEAQ (reference sequence). The chain has TRBV7-9 and TRBJ1-1; D unclear. The sequenced sample consisted of a population of CD138-negative cells sorted from bone marrow. This receptor was identified in a donor at least 40 years old with multiple myeloma. The DNA for the CDR3 is TGCGCCAGCAGCTCCGACCCGAGTCGGGCTTTCTTT. Residues: CASSSDPSRAFF. Full variable domain (remainder filled in from reference TRBV7-9 and TRBJ1-1): DTGVSQNPRHKITKRGQNVTFRCDPISEHNRLYWYRQTLGQGPEFLTYFQNEAQLEKSRLLSDRFSAERPKGSFSTLEIQRTEQGDSAMYLCASSSDPSRAFFGQGTRLTVV.